A single sample gave rise to the 21 T cell receptor beta chains below, sequenced in a study of cytomegalovirus exposure and HLA in healthy donors. The PCR employed 60 Vbeta primers together with 13 Jbeta primers. The method was immunoSEQ multiplex PCR; TCRdb's version includes in-frame clones alone and lacks a portion of them. The table lists tens of thousands of clones, around 80% of them singletons. Sequencing was done on a sample of PBMCs. The receptors shown here come from a man aged 35 to 55 in good health and CMV-seronegative.

J is TRBJ1-2 and V is TRBV7-9; D might be TRBD1 (5 bases). V lost 1 base and J lost 8, with 17 bases in between. CDR1 and CDR2 (germline): SEHNR, FQNEAQ (reference sequence). The CDR3 is 15 amino acids. CDR3 in DNA: TGTGCCAGCAGCTTAGACAAACAGGCTCTGAGCGGCTACACCTTC. It translates to CASSLDKQALSGYTF.

V usage is TRBV28 and J usage is TRBJ1-5, with TRBD1 identical over 7 bases. The germline V gene encodes CDR1 MDHEN and CDR2 SYDVKM. This CDR3 is built from 15 residues. V shed 7 bases and J 0 bases; nucleotides not matched to a gene: 6. The CDR3 nucleotides read TGTGCCAGCAATGACAGGGTTCTTAGCAATCAGCCCCAGCATTTT. Translated: CASNDRVLSNQPQHF.

V gene TRBV5-1 combines with J gene TRBJ2-3; 8 bases agree with TRBD2. CDR1 is SGHRS and CDR2 is YFSETQ in the germline V gene. This CDR3 region has 15 residues. The ends lost 4 bases at V and 3 bases at J; junction bases unmatched: 7. CDR3 protein: CASSQGLGATDTQYF. The CDR3, as DNA: TGCGCCAGCAGCCAGGGACTAGGGGCGACAGATACGCAGTATTTT.

The V gene is TRBV7-2, the J gene TRBJ1-2, with 7 bases that match TRBD1. With 5 bases clipped from V and 5 bases from J, the junction kept 8 bases outside the gene matches. The CDR3 sequence is 14 residues long. Germline V gene sequence: CDR1 SGHTA, CDR2 FQGNSA. The CDR3 loop is CASSATGKVYGYTF. CDR3 sequence (DNA): TGTGCCAGCAGCGCGACAGGGAAGGTATATGGCTACACCTTC.

The rearrangement links TRBV19 to TRBJ1-1, with D perhaps TRBD1 (5 bases). The CDR3 runs to 13 residues. The germline gives CDR1 LNHDA, CDR2 SQIVND (reference sequence). The germline V and J ends were trimmed by 3 bases and 2 bases, with 7 bases remaining between them. CDR3 protein: CASSIQGNTEAFF. Written as DNA, the CDR3 is TGTGCCAGTAGTATTCAGGGAAACACTGAAGCTTTCTTT.

The genes are TRBV18 and TRBJ1-2, with 7 bases that match TRBD1. Germline V gene lookup returns CDR1 KGHSH and CDR2 LQKENI. Unmatched junction bases numbered 1, after V lost 0 bases and J lost 0 bases. The CDR3 is made up of 15 amino acids. The DNA of the CDR3 is TGTGCCAGCTCACCACCCGGGACAGCTAACTATGGCTACACCTTC. It codes for CASSPPGTANYGYTF.

The chain links TRBV5-1 to TRBJ2-1; the D gene is possibly TRBD1 (6 bases). This CDR3 is built from 11 residues. CDR1 and CDR2 (germline): SGHRS, YFSETQ. V lost 3 bases, J lost 9 bases, and 7 bases lay in between. CDR3 residues: CASSSGVEQFF. The CDR3 region has the DNA TGCGCCAGCAGCTCAGGGGTTGAGCAGTTCTTC.

This clone is a singleton in its sample. J is TRBJ2-7 and V is TRBV19, with D possibly matching TRBD2 (6 bases). This CDR3 spans 16 amino acids. The germline V gene has CDR1 LNHDA and CDR2 SQIVND (reference sequence). The V gene lost 7 bases and the J gene lost 2 bases, with 21 bases spanning the gap. The chain's CDR3 is CASTGTGISGTYEQYF. The CDR3 region has the DNA TGTGCCAGTACCGGGACTGGCATATCAGGGACCTACGAGCAGTACTTC.

This sequence joins TRBV5-6 and TRBJ2-1; tentatively, D is TRBD2 (5 bases). The CDR3 contains 14 residues. Trimming took 0 bases from V and 3 from J, leaving 7 bases between them. Germline V lookup: CDR1 SGHDT, CDR2 YYEEEE. DNA of the CDR3: TGTGCCAGCAGCTTGGTGGGAGACTACAATGAGCAGTTCTTC. It specifies CASSLVGDYNEQFF.

This rearrangement joins TRBV28 to TRBJ1-2; tentative D call: TRBD1 (6 bases). CDR1 MDHEN and CDR2 SYDVKM come from the germline V gene. This CDR3 contains 13 residues. V was trimmed by 2 bases and J by 5 bases, leaving 9 bases between them. As DNA, the CDR3 is TGTGCCAGCAGTTTAAAGGGGGGGTATGGCTACACCTTC. Translation gives CASSLKGGYGYTF.

Details on this clone: Other DNA sequences of this sample code for an identical CDR3. This sequence joins TRBV2 and TRBJ2-7, with D maybe TRBD2 (5 bases). The CDR3 is 10 amino acids. The V end was cut by 6 bases, the J end by 7 bases, with 7 bases between. Germline V gives CDR1 SNHLY, CDR2 FYNNEI. CDR3 coding DNA: TGTGCCAGCAGAGGAGGTGAGCAGTACTTC. This translates into CASRGGEQYF.

The gene calls are TRBV28 and TRBJ2-7; D is unclear. Trimming removed 3 bases at V and 9 bases at J, with 15 bases between. This CDR3 is built from 13 residues. Per germline, CDR1 MDHEN and CDR2 SYDVKM. The CDR3 coding sequence is TGTGCCAGCAGTTTGGCAAGCGACCACGGGCAGTACTTC. Its protein is CASSLASDHGQYF.

The chain uses TRBV5-1 and TRBJ1-5; TRBD1 matches 8 bases. Germline CDR1 is SGHRS and CDR2 is YFSETQ. V dropped 0 bases and J dropped 9; count of bases not matched to a gene: 14. CDR3 length: 17 residues. CDR3 protein: CASSLGPGQGDVRPQHF. The CDR3 DNA sequence: TGCGCCAGCAGCTTGGGACCTGGACAGGGAGATGTCCGGCCCCAGCATTTT.

The chain has TRBV7-3 and TRBJ2-7; TRBD1 matches 8 bases. Trimming took 6 bases from V and 2 from J; bases not matched to a gene: 9. Germline values: CDR1 SGHTA, CDR2 FQGTGA. The CDR3 has 15 residues. This CDR3 reads CASSNWGRGPYEQYF. CDR3 sequence (DNA): TGTGCCAGCAGTAATTGGGGCAGGGGGCCCTACGAGCAGTACTTC. Supplemented by reference TRBV7-3 and TRBJ2-7, the full variable domain reads GAGVSQTPSNKVTEKGKYVELRCDPISGHTALYWYRQSLGQGPEFLIYFQGTGAADDSGLPNDRFFAVRPEGSVSTLKIQRTERGDSAVYLCASSNWGRGPYEQYFGPGTRLTVT.

This chain connects TRBV30 to TRBJ1-4; D perhaps matches TRBD1 (5 bases). The CDR3 runs to 14 residues. V was cut by 8 bases and J by 7 bases, with 20 bases left in between. Germline V gives CDR1 GTSNPN, CDR2 SVGIG (reference sequence). The CDR3 here is CAAYGGGGLEKLFF. The CDR3 bases are TGTGCCGCATATGGCGGGGGAGGTCTTGAAAAACTGTTTTTT.

CDR3 protein: CATSRRQGGDQPQHF. CDR3 in DNA: TGTGCCACCAGCCGCAGACAGGGGGGAGATCAGCCCCAGCATTTT. The rearrangement joins TRBV15 to TRBJ1-5; TRBD1 matches at 9 bases. The CDR3 has 15 residues. CDR1 is LNHNV, CDR2 YYDKDF, per germline (reference sequence). V gave up 5 bases and J gave up 5 bases; unmatched junction bases: 7.

The J gene is TRBJ2-1, the V gene TRBV4-1, with 7 bases aligning to TRBD2. The ends lost 1 base at V and 1 base at J; junction bases unmatched: 4. Germline CDR1 reads MGHRA; CDR2 reads YSYEKL. This CDR3 comprises 16 residues. As DNA, the CDR3 is TGCGCCAGCAGCCAAGCGGCTAGCGGATCCTACAATGAGCAGTTCTTC. The encoded protein is CASSQAASGSYNEQFF.

This clone was recorded at least ten times. The V and J genes are TRBV6-5 and TRBJ1-5; D call uncertain. The CDR3 loop spans 15 amino acids. Germline V gives CDR1 MNHEY, CDR2 SVGAGI. The germline V and J ends were trimmed by 6 bases and 0 bases, with 12 bases remaining between them. The CDR3, as DNA: TGTGCCAGCAGGAGGGCCCGATATAGCAATCAGCCCCAGCATTTT. It translates to CASRRARYSNQPQHF.

The genes are TRBV6-4 and TRBJ2-1; 11 nucleotides agree with TRBD2. This CDR3 is 15 amino acids long. Germline assignment: CDR1 MRHNA and CDR2 SNTAGT. Germline trimming cut 3 bases from V and 7 bases from J; bases unmatched to any gene: 5. The CDR3: CASSEESSGGNEQFF. The DNA of the CDR3 is TGTGCCAGCAGTGAAGAGTCTAGCGGGGGGAATGAGCAGTTCTTC.

The V and J genes are TRBV6-5 and TRBJ2-2; 7 nucleotides match TRBD2. V lost 4 bases and J lost 2; bases outside the gene matches: 4. This CDR3 contains 15 residues. CDR1 and CDR2 (germline): MNHEY, SVGAGI. As DNA, the CDR3 is TGTGCCAGCAGTTTGGGCGGGGGAAACACCGGGGAGCTGTTTTTT. It translates to CASSLGGGNTGELFF.

The CDR3 bases are TGTGCCAGCAGCGCGGGACATAAGTCCTACGAGCAGTACTTC. Translated, it gives CASSAGHKSYEQYF. The chain uses TRBV9 and TRBJ2-7, with a tentative D call TRBD1 (6 bases). Trimming stripped 3 bases from V and 1 base from J, with 11 bases between. CDR1 is SGDLS, CDR2 YYNGEE, per germline. The CDR3 has 14 residues.